One T cell receptor beta chain is described in this entry. The V gene's germline CDR1 is MNHEY and CDR2 SVGAGI. This CDR3 spans 16 amino acids. V dropped 0 bases and J dropped 0 bases, with 12 bases sitting between them. The data were obtained in a study of shared clonotypes between healthy human individuals. Study context: The donors, two women and a few men, were aged 18 to 49.

Profiling relied on immunoSEQ multiplex PCR, and the TCRdb table lists in-frame clones only, not all of them. Among around 2,000,000 clones listed, about 94% were seen once. The naive CD8 fraction comprised CD45RO-negative cells positively selected for CCR7 and excluded terminally differentiated effector memory CD45RA+ cells. The sample comprised naive CD8+ T cells sorted from blood. This chain joins TRBV6-5 and TRBJ2-7; no clear D gene. This clonotype was obtained from a man aged 18 to 30 in good health. For the CDR3, the DNA is TGTGCCAGCAGTTACTCGACTCCTATCCTCTCCTACGAGCAGTACTTC. Translation: CASSYSTPILSYEQYF.